This T cell receptor (beta chain) was captured by sequencing in a study of STAT3 mutations in large granular lymphocyte leukemia. Turning to this clone: The antigen is unknown.

This table comes from immunoSEQ multiplex PCR, and its TCRdb copy is limited to in-frame clones, with some not included. The top ten hold about 51% of the sample, which has around 13,000 clones, more than 65% seen once. Overall study results and limits: Every T-LGLL patient had at least one immunodominant TCRbeta clonotype. Variable sampling intervals and differing treatment regimens complicated linking therapy response to TCR clonal burden changes.

V was shortened by 0 bases and J by 5 bases, with 11 bases between the two germline ends. Germline values: CDR1 ENHRY, CDR2 SYGVKD. The CDR3 consists of 16 residues. Source material: peripheral blood mononuclear cells. This rearrangement joins TRBV10-3 to TRBJ1-6, with D hard to call. This clonotype originated in a man in his 60s with T-cell large granular lymphocyte leukemia. Some clones in this sample may be carry-over from other donors' samples. Here the CDR3 reads CAISESLGRDNSPLHF. CDR3 sequence (DNA): TGTGCCATCAGTGAGTCGTTGGGGAGGGATAATTCACCCCTCCACTTT.